This T cell receptor beta chain was recovered during a study of identical twins. Findings and limits, study-wide: With abundant cord blood beta clonotypes, insertions were fewer; memory repertoires showed no such pattern.

Of note for this clonotype: The antigen is unknown.

The V end lost 1 base, the J end lost 6 bases, and 18 bases lay between the germline ends. The CDR3 totals 16 residues. Germline CDR1 is SGHVS and CDR2 is FQNEAQ. One entry per CDR3 protein, called by TCRdb with MiXCR from the 5' RACE reads. This repertoire shows hundreds of thousands of distinct CDR3 sequences, around 8.6% found once; its top ten account for approximately 0.89%. This sample was shared with a second study, whose subject was yellow fever vaccine responses in identical twins.

Sequenced input: PBMCs. The receptor's source is a woman between 18 and 29 years old in good health. The chain carries TRBV7-8 and TRBJ1-2, with D possibly matching TRBD1 (5 bases). CDR3 DNA: TGTGCCAGCAGCTTAGTAATTGGGGGTAACCGTGATGGCTACACCTTC. It specifies CASSLVIGGNRDGYTF.